The 18 T cell receptor beta chains below all came from one sample that was sequenced in a study of T cells in Graves' hyperthyroidism and ophthalmopathy (dated by TCRdb to about 2019). The library was generated by multiplex PCR. Sequencing was performed on an Illumina HiSeq 2000. Amplification of TCR beta CDR3 regions was carried out from RNA transcripts. For the first round of RT-PCR on the TCR CDR3, the HTBI primer set was used together with the Qiagen OneStep RT-PCR kit. TCRdb passed the public sequencing reads through fastp at Q25 and MiXCR, retaining productive beta sequences. Rows are combined by CDR3 protein, so each entry shows the most common genes and DNA. A total of 470,000 or so distinct CDR3 sequences appear in this sample, around 21% of them only once. Approximately 25% of the sample comes from the top ten. Sequencing was done on a sample of blood. The source of these receptors is a young man with Graves' hyperthyroidism.

This clonotype was seen ten or more times. The chain recombines TRBV2 with TRBJ1-1, with TRBD1 matching 10 bases. The CDR3 is 13 residues long. Germline V gene data show CDR1 as SNHLY and CDR2 as FYNNEI. V gave up 3 bases and J gave up 10 bases; unmatched junction bases: 5. The CDR3 loop reads CASSDGQGVGAFF. CDR3 nucleotides: TGTGCCAGCAGTGACGGACAGGGGGTTGGAGCTTTCTTT.

This clonotype was detected ten times or more. The V and J genes are TRBV12-3 or TRBV12-4 and TRBJ1-1, with 8 bases lining up with TRBD1. The V gene end was trimmed by 6 bases and the J gene end by 4 bases; junction bases not matched to a gene: 7. The CDR3 runs to 14 residues. This CDR3 reads CASRSDREGTEAFF. DNA of the CDR3: TGTGCCAGCAGATCGGACAGGGAGGGCACTGAAGCTTTCTTT.

The genes are TRBV12-5 and TRBJ2-5, with TRBD1 matching 9 bases. This CDR3 spans 13 amino acids. The V gene's germline CDR1 is LGHNT and CDR2 FRNRAP. Trimming at V came to 6 bases and at J to 5 bases, leaving 4 bases not matched to a gene. CDR3 amino acids: CASGVDRGETQYF. In nucleotides, the CDR3 is TGTGCTAGTGGCGTTGACAGGGGGGAGACCCAGTACTTC. The full variable domain, its missing parts supplied by reference TRBV12-5 and TRBJ2-5, is DARVTQTPRHKVTEMGQEVTMRCQPILGHNTVFWYRQTMMQGLELLAYFRNRAPLDDSGMPKDRFSAEMPDATLATLKIQPSEPRDSAVYFCASGVDRGETQYFGPGTRLLVL.

This clonotype was recorded at least ten times. The rearrangement joins TRBV6-1 to TRBJ2-5, with 7 bases that match TRBD2. V was pared by 6 bases and J by 7 bases, with 17 bases of the junction left unmatched. The CDR3 loop spans 16 amino acids. Germline V lookup: CDR1 MNHNS, CDR2 SASEGT. CDR3 DNA: TGTGCCAGCAGGCCGAGCGGGGAGAGGGTTTCCGGGACCCAGTACTTC. Protein: CASRPSGERVSGTQYF.

This sequence joins TRBV7-8 and TRBJ2-2; possibly TRBD2 for D (6 bases). V was cut by 6 bases and J by 1 base, with 9 bases left in between. This CDR3 has 14 residues. Per the germline V gene, CDR1 is SGHVS and CDR2 is FQNEAQ. The CDR3 sequence is CASRERVNTGELFF. The CDR3 DNA is TGTGCCAGCAGGGAGCGGGTGAACACCGGGGAGCTGTTTTTT.

In its sample, this clonotype was seen many times. An end of the junction differs from the germline gene, which may be a read error. The chain has TRBV6-4 and TRBJ2-7; unclear D gene. The CDR3 is 12 residues long. The germline V gene has CDR1 MRHNA and CDR2 SNTAGT. DNA for the CDR3: TGTGCCAGCAGTGACTTAATCTACGAGCAGTGCTTC. Its protein is CASSDLIYEQCF.

This clonotype was observed a few times. The V gene is TRBV5-1, the J gene TRBJ2-3; 11 positions match TRBD2. The length of the CDR3 is 17 residues. CDR1 and CDR2 (germline): SGHRS, YFSETQ. J lost 5 bases, V lost 0 bases, and 8 bases had no gene match. This chain's CDR3 is CASSLVGSGGAVDTQYF. CDR3 nucleotide sequence: TGCGCCAGCAGCTTGGTTGGTAGCGGGGGGGCAGTAGATACGCAGTATTTT.

This clonotype was observed many times. The chain has TRBV15 and TRBJ1-5, with 7 bases matching TRBD1. CDR3 length equals 15 residues. V shed 5 bases, J shed 0 bases, and the junction held 4 bases outside the gene matches. The germline CDR1 and CDR2 sequences are LNHNV and YYDKDF (reference sequence). CDR3 in amino acids: CATSEGGFSNQPQHF. The DNA of the CDR3 is TGTGCCACCAGCGAAGGGGGCTTTAGCAATCAGCCCCAGCATTTT.

Worth noting for this clonotype: The CDR3 ends on some other residue instead of the conserved phenylalanine or tryptophan, so this is likely a read error. The chain is built from TRBV14 and TRBJ2-7; tentatively, D is TRBD1 or TRBD2 (5 bases each). With 0 bases removed from V and 9 bases from J, the gap between germline ends came to 12 bases. The CDR3 is 13 residues long. CDR1 and CDR2 (germline): SGHDN, FVKESK. The CDR3 loop reads CASSQDRGTPQYL. The CDR3 bases are TGTGCCAGCAGCCAAGATCGGGGCACACCGCAGTACCTC.

In DNA, the CDR3 is TGTGCCAGCAGCGCCCGGAGGCACGGCTACACCTTC. Encoded protein: CASSARRHGYTF. The chain uses TRBV9 and TRBJ1-2; unclear D gene. Germline V gene lookup returns CDR1 SGDLS and CDR2 YYNGEE. The CDR3 has 12 residues. Trimming shortened V by 3 bases and J by 8 bases, and 11 bases separated the two germline ends.

At least ten counts were recorded for this clonotype. This chain uses TRBV6-5 with TRBJ1-2; 12 positions match TRBD1. Germline values: CDR1 MNHEY, CDR2 SVGAGI. The CDR3 sequence is 15 residues long. With V trimmed by 2 bases and J by 6 bases, 4 bases remained unmatched. The CDR3 spells CASSYRGQGANGYTF. The CDR3 coding sequence is TGTGCCAGCAGTTACAGGGGACAGGGGGCAAATGGCTACACCTTC.

V usage is TRBV5-6 and J usage is TRBJ2-2; the match to TRBD1 covers 9 bases. Per germline, CDR1 SGHDT and CDR2 YYEEEE. V trimming: 5 bases; J trimming: 0 bases; junction bases outside the gene matches: 5. The CDR3 sequence is 16 residues long. The CDR3 reads CASRRTGDANTGELFF. The CDR3 DNA sequence: TGTGCCAGCAGGCGGACAGGGGACGCGAACACCGGGGAGCTGTTTTTT.

This clonotype occurred many times. V usage is TRBV28 and J usage is TRBJ2-7; TRBD1 aligns across 7 bases. Germline CDR1 reads MDHEN; CDR2 reads SYDVKM. Losses at the gene ends were 4 bases for V and 2 bases for J; bases not matched to a gene: 5. The CDR3 loop spans 14 amino acids. CDR3: CASSSPGTAYEQYF. The CDR3 DNA reads TGTGCCAGCAGTTCGCCCGGGACAGCCTACGAGCAGTACTTC.

The genes are TRBV24-1 and TRBJ1-1; no firm D call. This CDR3 has 12 residues. V was cut by 5 bases and J by 1 base, with 4 bases left in between. CDR1 is KGHDR and CDR2 is SFDVKD in the germline V gene. CDR3: CATSGRNTEAFF. For the CDR3, the DNA is TGTGCCACCAGTGGCAGGAACACTGAAGCTTTCTTT.

This clonotype was counted only a few times. This rearrangement joins TRBV2 to TRBJ2-1; D unclear. The V end was cut by 6 bases, the J end by 7 bases, with 13 bases between. Germline V gene data show CDR1 as SNHLY and CDR2 as FYNNEI. The CDR3 totals 13 residues. DNA of the CDR3: TGTGCCAGCAGCGCTGTGGAATGGAATGAGCAGTTCTTC. Encoded protein: CASSAVEWNEQFF. Full variable domain (missing parts from reference TRBV2 and TRBJ2-1): EPEVTQTPSHQVTQMGQEVILRCVPISNHLYFYWYRQILGQKVEFLVSFYNNEISEKSEIFDDQFSVERPDGSNFTLKIRSTKLEDSAMYFCASSAVEWNEQFFGPGTRLTVL.

Comments on this clonotype: This could be a read error, since a much larger clone is one nucleotide away. The V and J genes are TRBV9 and TRBJ1-1; D might be TRBD1 (6 bases). Germline V gene lookup returns CDR1 SGDLS and CDR2 YYNGEE. V was trimmed by 0 bases and J by 6 bases, leaving 12 bases between them. The CDR3 length is 14 residues. The CDR3 nucleotides are TGTGCCAGCAGCGTAGAAGGTAGGGGGTCTGAAGCTTTCTTT. This encodes CASSVEGRGSEAFF.

This clonotype was detected many times. The chain uses TRBV9 and TRBJ1-1, with a tentative D call TRBD1 (6 bases). The CDR3 is 15 residues long. The V and J ends lost 2 bases and 1 base respectively, with 12 bases between them. The germline gives CDR1 SGDLS, CDR2 YYNGEE. CDR3: CASSVTGMGNTEAFF. The CDR3 nucleotides are TGTGCCAGCAGCGTTACAGGGATGGGGAACACTGAAGCTTTCTTT.

This chain uses TRBV6-1 with TRBJ1-2, with D hard to call. The germline V and J ends were trimmed by 1 base and 4 bases, with 7 bases remaining between them. Germline values: CDR1 MNHNS, CDR2 SASEGT. CDR3 size: 13 residues. In DNA form, the CDR3 reads TGTGCCAGCAGTGAAGGGGTAGGCTATGGCTACACCTTC. Its protein product is CASSEGVGYGYTF.